These 14 T cell receptor beta chains originate from one sample sequenced in a study of T cells after yellow fever vaccination. Via MiXCR, TCRdb re-called the 5' RACE reads, giving one row per CDR3 protein. This sample yields fewer than 650,000 distinct CDR3 sequences, of which about a fifth are seen a single time; around 16% belongs to the top ten. The sequencing used PBMCs, collected roughly 23 days after the first yellow fever vaccination. These receptors all come from a man aged 18 to 35 who received the YFV17D yellow fever vaccine.

The rearrangement uses TRBV29-1 and TRBJ2-7, with a tentative D call TRBD2 (7 bases). The CDR3 runs 12 residues. The germline V and J ends were trimmed by 7 bases and 3 bases, with 13 bases remaining between them. The V gene's germline CDR1 is SQVTM and CDR2 ANQGSEA. The CDR3, as DNA: TGCAGCGCGGGGGGCCACTACTACGAGCAGTACTTC. Translated: CSAGGHYYEQYF.

The chain links TRBV11-1 to TRBJ1-5; TRBD1 might be the D (5 bases). Looked up from germline, CDR1 is SGHAT and CDR2 is FQDESV (reference sequence). There are 13 residues in the CDR3. The germline V and J ends were trimmed by 4 bases and 6 bases, with 10 bases remaining between them. This CDR3 is CASSSGRAQPQHF. The CDR3 coding sequence is TGTGCCAGCAGCTCAGGGAGGGCTCAGCCCCAGCATTTT.

The V gene is TRBV9, the J gene TRBJ1-3; D uncertain. Trimming removed 4 bases from V and 2 bases from J, with 13 bases in between. The CDR3 is 15 residues long. Germline V CDR1 and CDR2: SGDLS, YYNGEE. This CDR3 reads CASSLTVGAGNTIYF. In DNA form, the CDR3 reads TGTGCCAGCAGCCTCACCGTCGGGGCTGGAAACACCATATATTTT. The full variable domain, in which reference TRBV9 and TRBJ1-3 provide the parts outside the CDR3, is DSGVTQTPKHLITATGQRVTLRCSPRSGDLSVYWYQQSLDQGLQFLIQYYNGEERAKGNILERFSAQQFPDLHSELNLSSLELGDSALYFCASSLTVGAGNTIYFGEGSWLTVV.

This clonotype has a handful of counts. This rearrangement joins TRBV5-1 to TRBJ2-6; tentatively, D is TRBD2 (5 bases). V shed 2 bases and J shed 11 bases, with 17 bases lying between them. This CDR3 has 15 residues. Germline assignment: CDR1 SGHRS and CDR2 YFSETQ. CDR3 in DNA: TGCGCCAGCAGCTTAGGAGGAGGAAATTTCGACGTCCTGACTTTC. It yields the protein CASSLGGGNFDVLTF.

This clonotype has more than one count but fewer than ten. The rearrangement uses TRBV5-4 and TRBJ2-1, with 9 nucleotides matching TRBD2. The CDR3 loop spans 15 amino acids. The V gene end was trimmed by 2 bases and the J gene end by 5 bases; junction bases not matched to a gene: 5. CDR1 is SGHNT, CDR2 YYREEE, per germline (reference sequence). The CDR3 is CASSFSGGADNEQFF. The CDR3 bases are TGTGCCAGCAGCTTTAGCGGGGGCGCCGACAATGAGCAGTTCTTC.

The chain combines TRBV4-1 with TRBJ1-1; TRBD1 aligns across 7 bases. The ends lost 3 bases at V and 1 base at J; junction bases unmatched: 8. The germline CDR1 and CDR2 sequences are MGHRA and YSYEKL. The length of the CDR3 is 16 residues. This chain's CDR3 is CASSQFEGQPNTEAFF. In DNA, the CDR3 is TGCGCCAGCAGCCAGTTTGAGGGACAGCCGAACACTGAAGCTTTCTTT.

This clonotype occurred a few times. V usage is TRBV27 and J usage is TRBJ2-7, with a weak D call TRBD1 (5 bases). The CDR3 has 14 residues. Between the trimmed V and J ends, which lost 2 bases and 3 bases, there was a span of 11 bases. Germline CDR1 and CDR2: MNHEY and SMNVEV (reference sequence). CDR3 nucleotide sequence: TGTGCCAGCAGTTTAGGGGCCCACTTCTACGAGCAGTACTTC. Protein: CASSLGAHFYEQYF.

This clonotype has only a few counts. The chain couples TRBV12-5 to TRBJ2-1; tentatively, D is TRBD2 (6 bases). CDR1 is LGHNT and CDR2 is FRNRAP in the germline V gene. CDR3 size: 14 residues. Between the trimmed V and J ends, which lost 1 base and 5 bases, there was a span of 9 bases. The CDR3 DNA reads TGTGCTAGTGGTTTGGGGGACTTCCACAATGAGCAGTTCTTC. This sequence encodes CASGLGDFHNEQFF.

The chain carries TRBV4-3 and TRBJ2-2; 10 bases are shared with TRBD1. The J segment lost 9 bases and the V segment lost 0 bases, leaving 4 bases of the junction unmatched. The CDR3 spans 15 residues. Per germline, CDR1 LGHNA and CDR2 YSLEER. The CDR3 DNA reads TGCGCCAGCAGCCAAGAGGGGACAGGGGATTGGGAGCTGTTTTTT. This codes for CASSQEGTGDWELFF.

CDR3 nucleotide sequence: TGTGCCACCTCACAAGGACAGGGGGGACCCTACGAGCAGTACGTC. It encodes CATSQGQGGPYEQYV. This chain connects TRBV19 to TRBJ2-7; the match to TRBD1 covers 10 bases. CDR1 LNHDA and CDR2 SQIVND come from the germline V gene (reference sequence). The CDR3 loop spans 15 amino acids. The junction had 11 bases not matched to a gene; V was cut back by 10 bases and J by 2 bases.

This clonotype was seen a single time. The chain employs TRBV6-5 and TRBJ1-2; D is unresolved. The CDR3 runs to 18 residues. V was pared by 0 bases and J by 4 bases, with 21 bases between. Per the germline V gene, CDR1 is MNHEY and CDR2 is SVGAGI. Here the CDR3 DNA reads TGTGCCAGCAGTTACTCGATTCAGTACAGAGGCCGGTTCTATGGCTACACCTTC. Translation gives CASSYSIQYRGRFYGYTF.

This clonotype occurred many times. V gene TRBV7-9 combines with J gene TRBJ2-1; D is uncertain. In germline, CDR1 is SEHNR, CDR2 FQNEAQ (reference sequence). Trimming shortened V by 4 bases and J by 9 bases, and 10 bases separated the two germline ends. The CDR3 consists of 12 residues. CDR3 sequence (DNA): TGTGCCAGCAGCTATCTCGGGCGTGAGCAGTTCTTC. Its translation is CASSYLGREQFF.

This clonotype was observed a handful of times. The chain joins TRBV9 to TRBJ1-4, with a weak D call TRBD1 (5 bases). The V gene lost 3 bases and the J gene lost 0 bases, with 12 bases spanning the gap. Germline CDR1 reads SGDLS; CDR2 reads YYNGEE. This CDR3 has 16 amino acids. In DNA, the CDR3 is TGTGCCAGCAGCGGAGGGACGGAGGCAACTAATGAAAAACTGTTTTTT. It is translated as CASSGGTEATNEKLFF.

The chain uses TRBV4-3 and TRBJ1-4; D gene ambiguous. The germline V and J ends were trimmed by 3 bases and 2 bases, with 10 bases remaining between them. The germline V gene encodes CDR1 LGHNA and CDR2 YSLEER. CDR3 length: 15 amino acids. CDR3 bases: TGCGCCAGCAGCCAGGGATGGAGGACTAATGAAAAACTGTTTTTT. Encoded protein: CASSQGWRTNEKLFF.